These T cell receptor beta chains were read from a single sample in a study of graft-versus-host responses after intestinal transplantation. For these TCRs, the target antigens are not known. Profiled with immunoSEQ multiplex PCR; TCRdb holds only in-frame clones, not every one. This table has 71,000 or so clones, roughly 91% appearing once. Sequences were derived from unstimulated CD8+ T cells sorted from spleen or lymph node cells, sampled before intestinal transplant. The origin of the receptors is a human donor who received an intestinal transplant. Both conserved end residues are trimmed from each CDR3.

cdr3_aa cdr3_length v_call
ASSLRGGDTNEKLF 14 TRBV27
ASSYAAGAYNEQF 13 TRBV6-5
ASSLAGVTDTQY 12 TRBV13
ATVEQGSYFGQNSGANVLT 19 TRBV2
ASSLRDRDKDTQY 13 TRBV7-9
ASSEMTGGYEQY 12 TRBV6-1
ASSTVEVYYGYT 12 TRBV11-2
ASSVYGSGAQETQY 14 TRBV9
ASSLGPRGGLEAF 13 TRBV28
ASSPTGGADGYT 12 TRBV7-6
ASSEAFWGQGPLGGYT 16 TRBV6-1
ASTEGGGPSYEQY 13 TRBV6-1
ASSTRGGTEAF 11 TRBV9
ASSLAAPGTEAF 12 TRBV7-9
ASSGGHRGEAYGYT 14 TRBV5-6
ASSQLGLAGLSEQY 14 TRBV14
ASSNRLTSGNTIY 13 TRBV5-4
ATSGGLGSSYNEQF 14 TRBV15
ASRPPLGVGNYGYT 14 TRBV27
ASSLGRYGTEAF 12 TRBV27
ASSLGRGLGGYT 12 TRBV13
ASSYGAELVTEAF 13 TRBV6-5
SVVRQGGDTQY 11 TRBV29-1
ASSPQGSTEAF 11 TRBV7-9
ASSLSTGGADTEAF 14 TRBV27
ASSSGGYEQY 10 TRBV5-6
ASSPGGSSYNSPLH 14 TRBV9
ASSDPTDYSNQPQH 14 TRBV2
AVGKTGMNTEAF 12 TRBV19
ASSLTSGGWETQY 13 TRBV14
ASSSRRDSYEQY 12 TRBV4-1
ASSLGLAVAYEQY 13 TRBV27
ASARTGGVAANEKLF 15 TRBV11-2
ASSQVSGKNTEAF 13 TRBV4-1
ASSQLGSYSYEQY 13 TRBV4-1
ASSPEGGKETQY 12 TRBV9
ASSTRGQLLGYT 12 TRBV19
ASSPGGADTQY 11 TRBV16
ASSFSPYSGQPEAF 14 TRBV5-5
ASSRLEQGLHEQY 13 TRBV5-1
AISEGGNPYEQY 12 TRBV10-3